This TCR beta chain was identified in a study of early T cells in non-severe SARS-CoV-2 infection. Individual cDNA molecules were tagged with unique molecular identifiers, the study reported. MiXCR, run by TCRdb on the 5' RACE reads, gives a single entry per CDR3 protein. This sample has 56,000 or so distinct CDR3 sequences; roughly 8.2% occur once, and the top ten carry roughly 4.2%. This clonotype was counted a few times. Antigen unknown. Germline CDR1 SNHLY, CDR2 FYNNEI. The germline V and J ends were trimmed by 8 bases and 5 bases, with 10 bases remaining between them. The CDR3 spans 12 residues. Findings and limits, study-wide: The study's VDJdb matching favored anti-spike CD8 responses and missed private and CD4 specificities.

This clonotype originated in an adult who was a healthcare worker with PCR-confirmed SARS-CoV-2 infection or an uninfected control (not recorded which). Sequencing input: whole blood. This chain links TRBV2 with TRBJ2-1; D may be TRBD1 or TRBD2 (6 bases each). The CDR3 coding sequence is TGTGCCAGCGGGGGGCCCAACAATGAGCAGTTCTTC. Encoded protein: CASGGPNNEQFF.